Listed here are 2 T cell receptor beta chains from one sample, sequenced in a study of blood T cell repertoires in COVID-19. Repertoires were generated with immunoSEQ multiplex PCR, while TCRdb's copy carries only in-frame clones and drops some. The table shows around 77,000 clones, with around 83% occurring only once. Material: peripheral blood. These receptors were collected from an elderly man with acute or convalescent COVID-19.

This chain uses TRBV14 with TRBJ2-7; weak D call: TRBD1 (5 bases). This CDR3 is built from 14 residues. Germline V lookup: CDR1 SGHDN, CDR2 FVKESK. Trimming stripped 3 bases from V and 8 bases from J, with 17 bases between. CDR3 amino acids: CASSQNLGAVKQYF. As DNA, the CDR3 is TGTGCCAGCAGCCAGAACCTAGGGGCGGTTAAGCAGTACTTC.

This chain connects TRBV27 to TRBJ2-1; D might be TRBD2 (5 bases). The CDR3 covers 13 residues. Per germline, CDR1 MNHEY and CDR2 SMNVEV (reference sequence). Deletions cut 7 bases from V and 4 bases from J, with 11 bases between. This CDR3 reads CASTRREYNEQFF. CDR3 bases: TGTGCCAGCACTCGAAGGGAGTACAATGAGCAGTTCTTC.